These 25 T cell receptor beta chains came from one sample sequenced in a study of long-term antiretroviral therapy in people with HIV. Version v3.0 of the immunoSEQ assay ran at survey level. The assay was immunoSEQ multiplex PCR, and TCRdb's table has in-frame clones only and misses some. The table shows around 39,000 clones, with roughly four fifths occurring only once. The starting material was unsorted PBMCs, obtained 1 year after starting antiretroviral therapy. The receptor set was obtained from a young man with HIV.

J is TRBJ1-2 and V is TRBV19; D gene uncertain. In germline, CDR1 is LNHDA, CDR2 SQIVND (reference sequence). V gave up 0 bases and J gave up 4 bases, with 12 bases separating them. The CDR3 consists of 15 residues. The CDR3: CASSIDRAAPYGYTF. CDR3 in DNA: TGTGCCAGTAGTATAGATCGCGCCGCTCCCTATGGCTACACCTTC.

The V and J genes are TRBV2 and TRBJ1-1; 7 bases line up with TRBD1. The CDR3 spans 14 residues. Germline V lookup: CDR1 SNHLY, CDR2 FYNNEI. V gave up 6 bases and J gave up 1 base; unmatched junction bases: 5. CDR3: CASRQGVPNTEAFF. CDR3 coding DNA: TGTGCCAGCAGGCAGGGGGTGCCGAACACTGAAGCTTTCTTT.

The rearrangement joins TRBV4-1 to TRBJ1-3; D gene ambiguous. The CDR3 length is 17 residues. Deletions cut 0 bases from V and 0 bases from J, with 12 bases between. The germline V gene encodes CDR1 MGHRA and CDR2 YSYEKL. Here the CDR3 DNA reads TGCGCCAGCAGCCAAGATCCGGGTAGGACCTCTGGAAACACCATATATTTT. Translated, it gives CASSQDPGRTSGNTIYF.

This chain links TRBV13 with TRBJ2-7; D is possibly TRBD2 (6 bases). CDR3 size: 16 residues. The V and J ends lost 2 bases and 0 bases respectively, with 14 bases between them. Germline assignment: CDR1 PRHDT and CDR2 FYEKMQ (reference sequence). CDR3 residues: CASSLYLPGVSYEQYF. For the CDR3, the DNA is TGTGCCAGCAGCTTATATTTGCCGGGAGTCTCCTACGAGCAGTACTTC.

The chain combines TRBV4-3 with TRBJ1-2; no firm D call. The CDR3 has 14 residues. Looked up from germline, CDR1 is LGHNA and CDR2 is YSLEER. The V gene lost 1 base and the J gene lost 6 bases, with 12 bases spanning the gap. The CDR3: CASSQGLYKDGYTF. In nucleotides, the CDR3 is TGCGCCAGCAGCCAAGGGCTATACAAAGATGGCTACACCTTC.

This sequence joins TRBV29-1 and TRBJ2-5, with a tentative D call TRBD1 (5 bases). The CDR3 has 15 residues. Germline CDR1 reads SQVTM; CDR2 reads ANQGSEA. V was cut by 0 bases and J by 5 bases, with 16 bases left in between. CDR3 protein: CSVEEIQAEVETQYF. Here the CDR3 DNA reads TGCAGCGTTGAAGAGATACAGGCCGAGGTCGAGACCCAGTACTTC. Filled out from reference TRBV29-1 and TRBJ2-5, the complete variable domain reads SAVISQKPSRDICQRGTSLTIQCQVDSQVTMMFWYRQQPGQSLTLIATANQGSEATYESGFVIDKFPISRPNLTFSTLTVSNMSPEDSSIYLCSVEEIQAEVETQYFGPGTRLLVL.

CDR3 nucleotides: TGTGCCAGCAGCTTAAAGAACACCGGGGAGCTGTTTTTT. As protein: CASSLKNTGELFF. J is TRBJ2-2 and V is TRBV7-8; no clear D. This CDR3 has 13 amino acids. V was clipped by 2 bases and J by 1 base, with 2 bases between them. CDR1 and CDR2 from the germline V gene are SGHVS and FQNEAQ.

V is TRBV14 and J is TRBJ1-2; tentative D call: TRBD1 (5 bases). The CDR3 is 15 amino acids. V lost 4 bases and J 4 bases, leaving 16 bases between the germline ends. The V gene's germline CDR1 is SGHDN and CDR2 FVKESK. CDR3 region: CASSPEGGGFYGYTF. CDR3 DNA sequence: TGTGCCAGCAGCCCCGAGGGCGGGGGTTTCTATGGCTACACCTTC.

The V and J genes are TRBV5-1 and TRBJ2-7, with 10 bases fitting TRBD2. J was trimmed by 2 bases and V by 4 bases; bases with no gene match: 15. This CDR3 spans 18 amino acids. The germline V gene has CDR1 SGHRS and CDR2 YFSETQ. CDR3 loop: CASSRGQERSGRAYEQYF. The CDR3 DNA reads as TGCGCCAGCAGCCGGGGACAGGAGAGGAGCGGGAGGGCCTACGAGCAGTACTTC.

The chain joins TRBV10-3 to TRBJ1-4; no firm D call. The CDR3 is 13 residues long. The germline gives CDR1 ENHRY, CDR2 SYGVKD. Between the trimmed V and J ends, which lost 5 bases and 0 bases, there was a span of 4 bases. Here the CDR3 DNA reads TGTGCCATCAGTCCCTCAACTAATGAAAAACTGTTTTTT. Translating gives CAISPSTNEKLFF.

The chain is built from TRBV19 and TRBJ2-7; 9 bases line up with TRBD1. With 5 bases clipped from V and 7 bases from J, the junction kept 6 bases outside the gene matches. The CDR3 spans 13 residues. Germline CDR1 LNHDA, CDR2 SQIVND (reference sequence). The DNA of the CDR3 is TGTGCCAGTAGTCAATGGGACAGGGATGAGCAGTACTTC. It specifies CASSQWDRDEQYF.

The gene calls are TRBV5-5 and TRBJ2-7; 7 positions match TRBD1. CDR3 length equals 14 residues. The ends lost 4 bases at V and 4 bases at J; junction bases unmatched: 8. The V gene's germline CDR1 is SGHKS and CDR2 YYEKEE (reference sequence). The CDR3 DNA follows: TGTGCCAGCAGCCCGGGACAGAAGCTTTACGAGCAGTACTTC. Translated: CASSPGQKLYEQYF.

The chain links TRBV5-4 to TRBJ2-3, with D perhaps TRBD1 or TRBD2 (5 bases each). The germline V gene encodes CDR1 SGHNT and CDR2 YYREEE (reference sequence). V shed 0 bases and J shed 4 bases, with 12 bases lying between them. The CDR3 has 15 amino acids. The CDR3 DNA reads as TGTGCCAGCAGCTTGGGTTCGGGGCAGTCAGATACGCAGTATTTT. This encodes CASSLGSGQSDTQYF.

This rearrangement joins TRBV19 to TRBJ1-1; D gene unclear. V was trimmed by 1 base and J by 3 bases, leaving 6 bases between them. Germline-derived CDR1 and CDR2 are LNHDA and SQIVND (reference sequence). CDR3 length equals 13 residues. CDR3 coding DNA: TGTGCCAGTAGTATAGGGGTGGACACTGAAGCTTTCTTT. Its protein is CASSIGVDTEAFF.

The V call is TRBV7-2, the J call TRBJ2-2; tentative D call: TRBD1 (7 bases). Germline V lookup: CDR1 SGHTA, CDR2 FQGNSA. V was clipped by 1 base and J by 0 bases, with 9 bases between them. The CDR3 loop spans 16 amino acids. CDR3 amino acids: CASSLGGTANTGELFF. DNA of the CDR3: TGTGCCAGCAGCTTAGGCGGGACAGCGAACACCGGGGAGCTGTTTTTT.

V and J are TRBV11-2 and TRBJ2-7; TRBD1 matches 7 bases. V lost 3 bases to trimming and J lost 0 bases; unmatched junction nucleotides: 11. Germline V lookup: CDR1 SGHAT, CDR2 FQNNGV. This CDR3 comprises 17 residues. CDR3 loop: CASSFPGGQSRSYEQYF. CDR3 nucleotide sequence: TGTGCCAGCAGCTTTCCTGGGGGACAGTCACGCTCCTACGAGCAGTACTTC.

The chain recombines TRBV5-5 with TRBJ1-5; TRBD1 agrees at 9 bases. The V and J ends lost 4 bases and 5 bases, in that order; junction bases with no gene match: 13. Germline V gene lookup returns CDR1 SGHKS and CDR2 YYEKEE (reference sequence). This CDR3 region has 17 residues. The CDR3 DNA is TGTGCCAGCAGCGCCCCCCGGACAGGGGTACGGGATCAGCCCCAGCATTTT. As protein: CASSAPRTGVRDQPQHF.

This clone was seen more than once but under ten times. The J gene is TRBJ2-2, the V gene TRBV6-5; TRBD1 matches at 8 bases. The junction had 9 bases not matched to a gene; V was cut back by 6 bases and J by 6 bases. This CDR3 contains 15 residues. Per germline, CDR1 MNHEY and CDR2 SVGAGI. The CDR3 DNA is TGTGCCAGCAGACATAGGACAGGGCGACCCGGGGAGCTGTTTTTT. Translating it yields CASRHRTGRPGELFF.

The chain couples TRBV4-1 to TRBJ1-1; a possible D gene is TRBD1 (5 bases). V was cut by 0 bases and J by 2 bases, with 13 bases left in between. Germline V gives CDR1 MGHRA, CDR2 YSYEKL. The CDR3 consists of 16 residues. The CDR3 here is CASSQDPKGINTEAFF. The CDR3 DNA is TGCGCCAGCAGCCAAGATCCAAAGGGGATAAACACTGAAGCTTTCTTT.

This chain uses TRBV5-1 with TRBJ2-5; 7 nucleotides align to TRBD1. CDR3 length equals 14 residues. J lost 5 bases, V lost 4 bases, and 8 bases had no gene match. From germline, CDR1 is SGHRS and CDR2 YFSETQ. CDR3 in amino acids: CASSPDRVGETQYF. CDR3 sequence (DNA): TGCGCCAGCAGCCCTGACAGGGTAGGCGAGACCCAGTACTTC.

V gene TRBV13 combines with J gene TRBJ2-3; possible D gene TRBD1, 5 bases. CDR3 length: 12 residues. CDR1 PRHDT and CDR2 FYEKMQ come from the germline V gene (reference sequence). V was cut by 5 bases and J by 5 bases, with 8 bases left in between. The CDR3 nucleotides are TGTGCCAGCAGCGCAGGGTTAGATACGCAGTATTTT. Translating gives CASSAGLDTQYF.

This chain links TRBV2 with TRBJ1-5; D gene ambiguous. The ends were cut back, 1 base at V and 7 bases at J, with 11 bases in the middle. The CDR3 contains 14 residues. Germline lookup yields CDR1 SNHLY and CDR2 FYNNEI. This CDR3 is CASSEGQVRQPQHF. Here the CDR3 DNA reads TGTGCCAGCAGTGAAGGGCAGGTAAGGCAGCCCCAGCATTTT.

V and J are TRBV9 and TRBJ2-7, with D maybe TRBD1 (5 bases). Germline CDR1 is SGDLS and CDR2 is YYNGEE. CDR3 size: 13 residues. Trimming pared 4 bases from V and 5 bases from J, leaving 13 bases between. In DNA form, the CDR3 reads TGTGCCAGCAGCACCTACCCCAGGGACGAGCAGTACTTC. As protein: CASSTYPRDEQYF.

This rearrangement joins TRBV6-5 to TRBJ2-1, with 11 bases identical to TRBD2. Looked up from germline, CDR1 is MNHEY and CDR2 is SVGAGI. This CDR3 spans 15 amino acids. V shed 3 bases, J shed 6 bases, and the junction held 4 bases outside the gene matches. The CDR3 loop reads CASSYLAGGPNEQFF. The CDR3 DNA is TGTGCCAGCAGTTATTTAGCGGGAGGGCCCAATGAGCAGTTCTTC.

CDR3 DNA sequence: TGTGCCAGCAGCGTACTGGGACAGGGAAAGGACAATGAGCAGTTCTTC. As protein: CASSVLGQGKDNEQFF. The rearrangement links TRBV13 to TRBJ2-1; 9 nucleotides align to TRBD1. This CDR3 contains 16 residues. Trimming took 5 bases from V and 5 from J; bases not matched to a gene: 10. The germline gives CDR1 PRHDT, CDR2 FYEKMQ (reference sequence).